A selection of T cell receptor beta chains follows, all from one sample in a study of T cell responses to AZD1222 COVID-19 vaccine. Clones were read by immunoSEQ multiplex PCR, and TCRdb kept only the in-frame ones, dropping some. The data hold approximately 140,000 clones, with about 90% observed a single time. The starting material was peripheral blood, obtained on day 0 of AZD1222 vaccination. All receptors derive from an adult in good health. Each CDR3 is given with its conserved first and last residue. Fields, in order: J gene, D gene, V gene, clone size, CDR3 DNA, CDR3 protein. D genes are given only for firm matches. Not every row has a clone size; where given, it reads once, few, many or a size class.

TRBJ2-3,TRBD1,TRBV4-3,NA,TGCGCCAGCAGCCAGATGACAGGGTCGGATACGCAGTATTTT,CASSQMTGSDTQYF
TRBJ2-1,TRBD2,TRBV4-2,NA,TGTGCCAGCAGCCAAAGGCCAGCGGGAGATTACGAGCAGTTCTTC,CASSQRPAGDYEQFF
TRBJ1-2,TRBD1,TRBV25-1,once,TGTGCCAGCAGTTTGGGACAGGGGTCCTATGGCTACACCTTC,CASSLGQGSYGYTF
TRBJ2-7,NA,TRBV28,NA,TGTGCCAGCAGGGAGGGGGCGCGGGACGAGCAGTACTTC,CASREGARDEQYF
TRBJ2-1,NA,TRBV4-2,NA,TGTGCCAGCAGCCAAGCTCAGGGGGAGCCGGGAGCTGAGCAGTTCTTC,CASSQAQGEPGAEQFF
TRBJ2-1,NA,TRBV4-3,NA,TGCGCCAGCAGCCAAGAAATCACCAATGAGCAGTTCTTC,CASSQEITNEQFF
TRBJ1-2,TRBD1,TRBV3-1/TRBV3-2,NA,TGTGCCAGCAGCCACACGAGAGGGACAGGAGACTATGGCTACACCTTC,CASSHTRGTGDYGYTF
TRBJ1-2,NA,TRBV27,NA,TGTGCCAGCAAAGCGGGGCATGGCTACACCTTC,CASKAGHGYTF
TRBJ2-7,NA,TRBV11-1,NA,TGTGCCAGCAGCTTATCGGGACCGGGTACCTACGAGCAGTACTTC,CASSLSGPGTYEQYF
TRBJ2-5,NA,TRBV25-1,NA,TGTGCCAGCAGTGAGGTCACAAGGAAGACCCAGTACTTC,CASSEVTRKTQYF
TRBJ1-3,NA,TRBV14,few,TGTGCCAGCAGCCAAGAACTGATCTCTGGAAACACCATATATTTT,CASSQELISGNTIYF
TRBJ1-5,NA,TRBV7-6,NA,TGTGCCAGCAGCTTAGGGGTTGGTAGGGGGGATCAGCCCCAGCATTTT,CASSLGVGRGDQPQHF
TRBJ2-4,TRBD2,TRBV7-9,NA,TGTGCCAGCAGCGGAGGGCCCGGGACTAGCGGGAAGGTGGGAAACATTCAGTACTTC,CASSGGPGTSGKVGNIQYF
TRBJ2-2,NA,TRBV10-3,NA,TGTGCCATCCAAAATCTAGCAGGGACCGGGGAGCTGTTTTTT,CAIQNLAGTGELFF
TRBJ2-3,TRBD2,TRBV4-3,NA,TGCGCCAGCAGCTCCGGGACTAGCGGGAGCATGAAAGATACGCAGTATTTT,CASSSGTSGSMKDTQYF
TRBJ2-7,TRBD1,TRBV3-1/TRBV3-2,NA,TGTGCCAGCAGCCGAAAGACAGGGTTGCCCTACGAGCAGTACTTC,CASSRKTGLPYEQYF
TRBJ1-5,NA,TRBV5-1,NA,TGCGCCAGCAGCTTGCAGGGCAATCAGCCCCAGCATTTT,CASSLQGNQPQHF
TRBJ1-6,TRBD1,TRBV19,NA,TGTGCCAGTAGAGGGACAGGGGATTCACCCCTCCACTTT,CASRGTGDSPLHF
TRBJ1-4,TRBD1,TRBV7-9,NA,TGTGCCAGCAGTTCCCCCACCGGGACAGGGAGAGAAAAACTGTTTTTT,CASSSPTGTGREKLFF
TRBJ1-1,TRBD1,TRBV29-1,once,TGCAGCGTGAGGACAGGGGAAGGTACTGAAGCTTTCTTT,CSVRTGEGTEAFF
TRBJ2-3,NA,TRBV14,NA,TGTGCCAGCAGCCAAGATTTCGTTATGTGGACAGATACGCAGTATTTT,CASSQDFVMWTDTQYF
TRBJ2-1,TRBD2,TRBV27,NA,TGTGCCAGCAGTTCGGGACTAGCTCAAACAGAGCAGTTCTTC,CASSSGLAQTEQFF
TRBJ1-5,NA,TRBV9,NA,TGTGCCCGATGGGGACCAGGGAGATGCAATCAGCCCCAGCATTTT,CARWGPGRCNQPQHF
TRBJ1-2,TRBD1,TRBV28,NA,TGTGCCAGCAGTCTCCGGACAGGCTATGGCTACACCTTC,CASSLRTGYGYTF
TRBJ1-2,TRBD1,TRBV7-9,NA,TGTGCCAGCAGCGCCCACGACAGGGATAACTACTATGGCTACACCTTC,CASSAHDRDNYYGYTF
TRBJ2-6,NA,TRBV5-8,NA,TGTGCCAGTAACCGATACTCTGGGGCCAACGTCCTGACTTTC,CASNRYSGANVLTF
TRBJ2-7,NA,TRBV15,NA,TGTGCCACCAGCGGCTCCTACGAGCAGTACTTC,CATSGSYEQYF
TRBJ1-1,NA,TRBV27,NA,TGTGCCAGCAGTCAAGCAGGGTTTAGGACTGAAGCTTTCTTT,CASSQAGFRTEAFF
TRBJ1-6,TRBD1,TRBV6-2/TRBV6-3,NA,TGTGCCAGCAGCCCGCCGACAGGGGATAATTCACCCCTCCACTTT,CASSPPTGDNSPLHF